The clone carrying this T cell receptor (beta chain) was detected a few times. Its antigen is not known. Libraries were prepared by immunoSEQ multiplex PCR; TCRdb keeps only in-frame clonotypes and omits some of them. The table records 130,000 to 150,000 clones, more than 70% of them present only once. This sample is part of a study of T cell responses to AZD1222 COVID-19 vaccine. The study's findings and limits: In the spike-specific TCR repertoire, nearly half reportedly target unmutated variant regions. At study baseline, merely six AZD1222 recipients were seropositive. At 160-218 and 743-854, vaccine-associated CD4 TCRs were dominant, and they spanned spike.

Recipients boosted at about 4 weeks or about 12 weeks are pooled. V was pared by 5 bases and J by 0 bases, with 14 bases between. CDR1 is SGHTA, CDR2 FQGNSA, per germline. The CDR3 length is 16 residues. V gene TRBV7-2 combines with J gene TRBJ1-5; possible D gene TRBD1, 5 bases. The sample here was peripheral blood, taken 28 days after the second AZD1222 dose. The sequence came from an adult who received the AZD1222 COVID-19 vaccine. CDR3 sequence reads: CASSPGGLGSNQPQHF. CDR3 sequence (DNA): TGTGCCAGCAGCCCTGGGGGGTTGGGTAGCAATCAGCCCCAGCATTTT. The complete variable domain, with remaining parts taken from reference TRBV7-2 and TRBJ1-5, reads GAGVSQSPSNKVTEKGKDVELRCDPISGHTALYWYRQSLGQGLEFLIYFQGNSAPDKSGLPSDRFSAERTGGSVSTLTIQRTQQEDSAVYLCASSPGGLGSNQPQHFGDGTRLSIL.